These 27 T cell receptor beta chains were all obtained from the same sample, sequenced in a study of graft-versus-host responses after intestinal transplantation. Their cognate antigens are unknown. Only in-frame clones appear in the TCRdb table, and some are missing; sequencing was by immunoSEQ multiplex PCR. The table has roughly 100,000 clones, about 88% seen once; the top ten hold 0.9%. The sample in question was unstimulated CD4+ T cells sorted from spleen or lymph node cells, obtained before intestinal transplant. The receptors derive from a human donor who received an intestinal transplant.

The chain has TRBV30 and TRBJ1-5, with 7 bases lining up with TRBD1. The CDR3 has 14 residues. With 3 bases clipped from V and 9 bases from J, the junction kept 11 bases outside the gene matches. Germline CDR1 reads GTSNPN; CDR2 reads SVGIG (reference sequence). In DNA, the CDR3 is TGTGCCTGGAGCCTACAGGGGCGCCGATGGCCCCAGCATTTT. Amino acids: CAWSLQGRRWPQHF.

This chain connects TRBV7-6 to TRBJ1-1; D remains ambiguous. V dropped 5 bases and J dropped 1 base, with 8 bases sitting between them. Germline V gene sequence: CDR1 SGHVS, CDR2 FNYEAQ. The CDR3 totals 13 residues. The CDR3, as DNA: TGTGCCAGCAGCCCAAGACAGAACACTGAAGCTTTCTTT. This sequence encodes CASSPRQNTEAFF.

This clone was detected once. J is TRBJ1-1 and V is TRBV12-5; D is undetermined. Trimming stripped 4 bases from V and 2 bases from J, with 5 bases between. The CDR3 is made up of 12 amino acids. Per the germline V gene, CDR1 is LGHNT and CDR2 is FRNRAP. CDR3 in amino acids: CASGWRNTEAFF. The CDR3 DNA sequence: TGTGCTAGTGGTTGGAGAAACACTGAAGCTTTCTTT.

This clone was recorded a few times. The chain recombines TRBV7-2 with TRBJ2-3, with 12 bases aligning to TRBD2. The CDR3 covers 16 residues. After removal of 5 bases from V and 1 base from J, the junction contained 4 bases not matched to a gene. Germline CDR1 is SGHTA and CDR2 is FQGNSA. The CDR3 DNA reads TGTGCCAGCAGCGACCGGACTAGCGGGGGCACAGATACGCAGTATTTT. Translating it yields CASSDRTSGGTDTQYF.

This chain joins TRBV7-2 and TRBJ2-5; D call uncertain. V gave up 1 base and J gave up 4 bases, with 13 bases separating them. The germline CDR1 and CDR2 sequences are SGHTA and FQGNSA. The CDR3 consists of 15 residues. The CDR3 DNA reads TGTGCCAGCAGCTTAGGGTCGGGCAGGAGAGAGACCCAGTACTTC. It translates to CASSLGSGRRETQYF.

V and J are TRBV9 and TRBJ2-5; D remains unclear. The V gene lost 0 bases and the J gene lost 5 bases, with 8 bases spanning the gap. CDR3 size: 13 residues. CDR1 is SGDLS and CDR2 is YYNGEE in the germline V gene. The CDR3 nucleotides read TGTGCCAGCAGCGTAGAAGGATGGGAGACCCAGTACTTC. Translating it yields CASSVEGWETQYF. Full variable domain (rest looked up from reference TRBV9 and TRBJ2-5): DSGVTQTPKHLITATGQRVTLRCSPRSGDLSVYWYQQSLDQGLQFLIQYYNGEERAKGNILERFSAQQFPDLHSELNLSSLELGDSALYFCASSVEGWETQYFGPGTRLLVL.

On this clone: At one end the junction does not follow the germline gene, possibly because of a read error. This chain connects TRBV2 to TRBJ2-7, with TRBD2 matching 7 bases. Germline V gene sequence: CDR1 SNHLY, CDR2 FYNNEI. This CDR3 spans 13 amino acids. CDR3 sequence: CASTWDYSDEQYF. CDR3 DNA: TGTGCCAGCACCTGGGACTACTCCGACGAGCAGTACTTC.

This clone is medium-sized. The chain couples TRBV6-5 to TRBJ2-7, with TRBD1 matching over 8 bases. The V gene's germline CDR1 is MNHEY and CDR2 SVGAGI. The junction had 7 bases not matched to a gene; V was cut back by 6 bases and J by 0 bases. The CDR3 length is 15 residues. CDR3 region: CASRSTGADSYEQYF. CDR3 DNA: TGTGCCAGCAGGTCGACAGGGGCAGACTCCTACGAGCAGTACTTC.

The DNA of the CDR3 is TGTGCCAGCAGCGAGGGCGATCAGCCCCAGCATTTT. It codes for CASSEGDQPQHF. V is TRBV9 and J is TRBJ1-5; D gene uncertain. The V end lost 3 bases, the J end lost 5 bases, and 6 bases lay between the germline ends. The CDR3 loop spans 12 amino acids. CDR1 is SGDLS and CDR2 is YYNGEE in the germline V gene.

V gene TRBV7-9 combines with J gene TRBJ2-7, with 7 bases fitting TRBD1. Germline CDR1 reads SEHNR; CDR2 reads FQNEAQ (reference sequence). J gave up 3 bases and V 6 bases, and 5 bases lay outside the gene matches. This CDR3 has 13 residues. CDR3 sequence reads: CASSYRGSYEQYF. The CDR3 DNA sequence: TGTGCCAGCAGTTACAGGGGAAGCTACGAGCAGTACTTC.

The V gene is TRBV7-6, the J gene TRBJ1-2, with a tentative D call TRBD1 (6 bases). Trimming shortened V by 4 bases and J by 5 bases, and 17 bases separated the two germline ends. Germline V gene data show CDR1 as SGHVS and CDR2 as FNYEAQ. The CDR3 is 15 amino acids. The CDR3 loop reads CASSSRAGAKYGYTF. In DNA, the CDR3 is TGTGCCAGCAGCTCAAGGGCAGGGGCCAAATATGGCTACACCTTC. Drawing the rest from reference TRBV7-6 and TRBJ1-2, the complete variable domain is GAGVSQSPRYKVTKRGQDVALRCDPISGHVSLYWYRQALGQGPEFLTYFNYEAQQDKSGLPNDRFSAERPEGSISTLTIQRTEQRDSAMYRCASSSRAGAKYGYTFGSGTRLTVV.

This clone has just one count. The chain carries TRBV25-1 and TRBJ1-1; tentatively, D is TRBD1 (5 bases). Germline CDR1 reads MGHDK; CDR2 reads SYGVNS. The CDR3 is 13 residues long. In DNA form, the CDR3 reads TGTGTCACCTACGATACAGGGAACACTGAAGCTTTCTTT. As protein: CVTYDTGNTEAFF.

J is TRBJ1-6 and V is TRBV5-5; D gene ambiguous. Germline CDR1 and CDR2: SGHKS and YYEKEE (reference sequence). This CDR3 is built from 15 residues. V was cut by 4 bases and J by 0 bases, with 8 bases left in between. CDR3 in DNA: TGTGCCAGCAGCCAGCGATACTCCTATAATTCACCCCTCCACTTT. This encodes CASSQRYSYNSPLHF.

This rearrangement joins TRBV19 to TRBJ1-5, with 7 nucleotides matching TRBD1. The CDR3 is 14 residues long. V lost 3 bases, J lost 4 bases, and 3 bases stayed unmatched. Germline V gene lookup returns CDR1 LNHDA and CDR2 SQIVND (reference sequence). CDR3 bases: TGTGCCAGTAGTATGGACAGGTGGAATCAGCCCCAGCATTTT. It specifies CASSMDRWNQPQHF.

The genes are TRBV9 and TRBJ2-3; D possibly uses TRBD1 or TRBD2 (6 bases each). The germline CDR1 and CDR2 sequences are SGDLS and YYNGEE. V gave up 5 bases and J gave up 2 bases, with 12 bases separating them. The CDR3 length is 14 residues. This CDR3 is CASRGAGSTDTQYF. In nucleotides, the CDR3 is TGTGCCAGCAGGGGGGCGGGATCCACAGATACGCAGTATTTT.

Regarding this clone: Other DNA sequences from this sample encode an identical CDR3 as well. The chain combines TRBV5-6 with TRBJ1-5; D possibly corresponds to TRBD1 (5 bases). This CDR3 comprises 12 residues. V was cut by 4 bases and J by 7 bases, with 9 bases left in between. Germline V gene data show CDR1 as SGHDT and CDR2 as YYEEEE. The CDR3 DNA reads as TGTGCCAGCAGCATAGGGGACCAGCCCCAGCATTTT. Its protein product is CASSIGDQPQHF.

The chain has TRBV11-2 and TRBJ2-3; no firm D call. CDR1 is SGHAT and CDR2 is FQNNGV in the germline V gene. The ends were cut back, 2 bases at V and 4 bases at J, with 7 bases in the middle. CDR3 length equals 13 residues. CDR3 in amino acids: CASSLRNSDTQYF. CDR3 DNA: TGTGCCAGCAGCTTACGTAACTCAGATACGCAGTATTTT.

The V gene is TRBV11-1, the J gene TRBJ2-5, with 7 bases that match TRBD1. V was pared by 2 bases and J by 4 bases, with 16 bases of the junction left unmatched. From germline, CDR1 is SGHAT and CDR2 FQDESV (reference sequence). The CDR3 sequence is 18 residues long. The CDR3: CASSLRPRQGVGGETQYF. CDR3 bases: TGTGCCAGCAGCTTACGGCCGAGGCAGGGGGTCGGAGGAGAGACCCAGTACTTC.

Only a few counts were recorded for this clone. This sequence joins TRBV10-3 and TRBJ1-3; 9 nucleotides match TRBD1. Germline V CDR1 and CDR2: ENHRY, SYGVKD. There are 15 residues in the CDR3. Unmatched junction bases numbered 4, after V lost 4 bases and J lost 3 bases. In DNA, the CDR3 is TGTGCCATCAGTGCTTTGACAGGGGGTGGAAACACCATATATTTT. Its translation is CAISALTGGGNTIYF.

The J gene is TRBJ1-1, the V gene TRBV5-1, with 10 bases aligning to TRBD1. Germline V gene lookup returns CDR1 SGHRS and CDR2 YFSETQ. The V segment lost 2 bases and the J segment 7 bases; nucleotides outside the gene matches: 11. The CDR3 is made up of 16 amino acids. The CDR3 nucleotides read TGCGCCAGCAGCTTCCGTGGACAGGGGGAACGAGATGAAGCTTTCTTT. Its translation is CASSFRGQGERDEAFF. The variable domain in full, completed from reference TRBV5-1 and TRBJ1-1, reads KAGVTQTPRYLIKTRGQQVTLSCSPISGHRSVSWYQQTPGQGLQFLFEYFSETQRNKGNFPGRFSGRQFSNSRSEMNVSTLELGDSALYLCASSFRGQGERDEAFFGQGTRLTVV.

This clone was seen once. The gene calls are TRBV6-4 and TRBJ2-5; D is ambiguous. Germline CDR1 is MRHNA and CDR2 is SNTAGT. V was shortened by 2 bases and J by 1 base, with 2 bases between the two germline ends. This CDR3 is 12 amino acids long. CDR3 in amino acids: CASSDGQETQYF. CDR3 in DNA: TGTGCCAGCAGTGACGGCCAAGAGACCCAGTACTTC.

The chain links TRBV6-1 to TRBJ2-3, with 8 bases lining up with TRBD2. Germline CDR1 is MNHNS and CDR2 is SASEGT. J gave up 3 bases and V 8 bases, and 4 bases lay outside the gene matches. The CDR3 runs to 13 residues. CDR3 DNA: TGTGCCAGCGCGGGGGGTCGAACAGATACGCAGTATTTT. Its translation is CASAGGRTDTQYF.

The gene calls are TRBV18 and TRBJ1-4; D is undetermined. There are 16 residues in the CDR3. Germline loops: CDR1 KGHSH, CDR2 LQKENI. V was clipped by 4 bases and J by 3 bases, with 15 bases between them. CDR3 in amino acids: CASSRQSVRANEKLFF. The CDR3 nucleotides read TGTGCCAGCTCACGGCAGTCAGTCCGGGCTAATGAAAAACTGTTTTTT.

This clone was seen a single time. The J gene is TRBJ2-6, the V gene TRBV19, with D perhaps TRBD2 (6 bases). The germline CDR1 and CDR2 sequences are LNHDA and SQIVND (reference sequence). This CDR3 has 17 residues. The germline V and J ends were trimmed by 1 base and 2 bases, with 12 bases remaining between them. This chain's CDR3 is CASSIGGGTAGANVLTF. CDR3 nucleotide sequence: TGTGCCAGTAGTATAGGGGGCGGGACGGCTGGGGCCAACGTCCTGACTTTC.

The chain has TRBV6-1 and TRBJ1-5, with a tentative D call TRBD1 (5 bases). The CDR3 sequence is 12 residues long. Between the trimmed V and J ends, which lost 6 bases and 10 bases, there was a span of 13 bases. Per the germline V gene, CDR1 is MNHNS and CDR2 is SASEGT. Here the CDR3 reads CASRNPQGPQHF. The CDR3 DNA reads TGTGCCAGCAGGAACCCTCAGGGTCCCCAGCATTTT.

This clone was seen once. This chain links TRBV2 with TRBJ1-4; D not certain. Germline CDR1 is SNHLY and CDR2 is FYNNEI. The CDR3 totals 12 residues. The ends were cut back, 7 bases at V and 4 bases at J, with 7 bases in the middle. The CDR3 sequence is CASIGRNEKLFF. Written as DNA, the CDR3 is TGTGCCAGCATAGGGCGTAATGAAAAACTGTTTTTT.

The chain employs TRBV28 and TRBJ2-2; D uncertain. The CDR3 covers 13 residues. V was cut by 6 bases and J by 1 base, with 6 bases left in between. In germline, CDR1 is MDHEN, CDR2 SYDVKM. The CDR3 protein is CASRPRNTGELFF. The CDR3 DNA follows: TGTGCCAGCAGGCCCAGGAACACCGGGGAGCTGTTTTTT.